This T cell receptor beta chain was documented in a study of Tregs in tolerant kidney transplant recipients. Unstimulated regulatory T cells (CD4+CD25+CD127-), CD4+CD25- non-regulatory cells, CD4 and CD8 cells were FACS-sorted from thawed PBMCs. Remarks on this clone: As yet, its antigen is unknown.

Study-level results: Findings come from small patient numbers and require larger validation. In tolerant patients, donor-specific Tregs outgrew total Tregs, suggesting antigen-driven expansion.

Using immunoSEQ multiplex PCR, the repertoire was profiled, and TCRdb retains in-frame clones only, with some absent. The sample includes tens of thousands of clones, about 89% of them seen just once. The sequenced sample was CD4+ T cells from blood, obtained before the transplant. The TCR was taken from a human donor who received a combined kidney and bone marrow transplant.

CDR3 nucleotides: TGTGCCAGCAGTCCTCGGACAGGCCACTACGAGCAGTACTTC. It yields the protein CASSPRTGHYEQYF. The chain couples TRBV28 to TRBJ2-7; TRBD1 agrees at 7 bases. The length of the CDR3 is 14 residues. CDR1 is MDHEN and CDR2 is SYDVKM in the germline V gene. The J segment lost 3 bases and the V segment lost 5 bases, leaving 7 bases of the junction unmatched.